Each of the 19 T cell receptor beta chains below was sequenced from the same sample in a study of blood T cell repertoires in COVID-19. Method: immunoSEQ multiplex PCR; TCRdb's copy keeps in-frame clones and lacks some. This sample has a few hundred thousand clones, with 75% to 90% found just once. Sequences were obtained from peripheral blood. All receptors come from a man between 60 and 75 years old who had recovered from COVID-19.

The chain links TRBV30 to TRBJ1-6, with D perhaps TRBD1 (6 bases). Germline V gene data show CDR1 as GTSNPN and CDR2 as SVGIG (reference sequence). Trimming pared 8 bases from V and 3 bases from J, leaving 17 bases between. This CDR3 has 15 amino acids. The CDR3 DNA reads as TGTGCCGGCAAAGTAGGGGGAGTCTATAATTCACCCCTCCACTTT. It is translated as CAGKVGGVYNSPLHF.

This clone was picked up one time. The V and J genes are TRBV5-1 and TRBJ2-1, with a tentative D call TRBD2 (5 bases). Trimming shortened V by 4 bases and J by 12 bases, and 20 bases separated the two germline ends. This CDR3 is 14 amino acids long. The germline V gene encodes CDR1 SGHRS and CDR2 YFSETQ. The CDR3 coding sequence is TGCGCCAGCAGCCCTCCACTAGAATCCTCCCCGCAGTTCTTC. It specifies CASSPPLESSPQFF.

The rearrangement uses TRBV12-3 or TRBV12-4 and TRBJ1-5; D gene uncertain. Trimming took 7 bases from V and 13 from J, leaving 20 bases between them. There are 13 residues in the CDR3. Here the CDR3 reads CASTSGGPAGQHF. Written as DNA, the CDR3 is TGTGCCAGCACCTCCGGCGGGCCAGCGGGTCAGCATTTT.

The CDR3 reads CASRLQNTGELFF. The CDR3 DNA is TGTGCCAGCAGACTACAGAACACCGGGGAGCTGTTTTTT. The V gene is TRBV12-3 or TRBV12-4, the J gene TRBJ2-2; no clear D gene. The CDR3 totals 13 residues. V was clipped by 6 bases and J by 1 base, with 6 bases between them.

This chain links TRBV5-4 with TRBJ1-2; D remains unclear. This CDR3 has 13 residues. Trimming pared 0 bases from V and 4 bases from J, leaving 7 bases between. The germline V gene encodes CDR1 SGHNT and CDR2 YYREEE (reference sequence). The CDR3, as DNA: TGTGCCAGCAGCTTGGCAGGTACCTATGGCTACACCTTC. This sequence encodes CASSLAGTYGYTF. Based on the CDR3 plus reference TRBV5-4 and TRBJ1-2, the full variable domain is ETGVTQSPTHLIKTRGQQVTLRCSSQSGHNTVSWYQQALGQGPQFIFQYYREEENGRGNFPPRFSGLQFPNYSSELNVNALELDDSALYLCASSLAGTYGYTFGSGTRLTVV.

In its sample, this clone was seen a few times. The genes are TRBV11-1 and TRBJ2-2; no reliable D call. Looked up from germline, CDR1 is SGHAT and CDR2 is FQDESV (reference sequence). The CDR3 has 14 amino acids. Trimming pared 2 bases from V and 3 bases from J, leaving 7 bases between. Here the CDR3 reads CASSLSTDTGELFF. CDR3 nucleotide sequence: TGTGCCAGCAGCTTATCAACGGACACCGGGGAGCTGTTTTTT.

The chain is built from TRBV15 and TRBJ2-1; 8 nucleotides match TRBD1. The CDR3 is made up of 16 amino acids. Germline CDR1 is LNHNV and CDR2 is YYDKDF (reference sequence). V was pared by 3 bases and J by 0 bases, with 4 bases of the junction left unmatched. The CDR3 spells CATSSSGGYSYNEQFF. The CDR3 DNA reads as TGTGCCACCAGCAGCTCAGGGGGCTACTCCTACAATGAGCAGTTCTTC.

CDR3 sequence reads: CASSGQGINEKLFF. DNA for the CDR3: TGTGCCAGCAGTGGACAGGGGATTAATGAAAAACTGTTTTTT. The chain joins TRBV2 to TRBJ1-4; 8 bases match TRBD1. The CDR3 is 14 residues long. Germline CDR1 SNHLY, CDR2 FYNNEI. J gave up 4 bases and V 4 bases, and 2 bases lay outside the gene matches.

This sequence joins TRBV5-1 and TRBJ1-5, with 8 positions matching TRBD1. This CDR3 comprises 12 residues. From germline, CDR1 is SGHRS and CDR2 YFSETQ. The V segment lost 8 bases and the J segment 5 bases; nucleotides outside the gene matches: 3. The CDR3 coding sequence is TGCGCCAGGAACAGGGGGTATCAGCCCCAGCATTTT. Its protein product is CARNRGYQPQHF.

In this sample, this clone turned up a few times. The CDR3 reads CASSKETGTGANVLTF. The CDR3 DNA reads TGTGCCAGCAGTAAAGAGACAGGTACCGGGGCCAACGTCCTGACTTTC. The V and J genes are TRBV2 and TRBJ2-6; D perhaps matches TRBD1 (6 bases). The CDR3 runs to 16 residues. CDR1 is SNHLY, CDR2 FYNNEI, per germline. Trimming took 5 bases from V and 4 from J, leaving 15 bases between them.

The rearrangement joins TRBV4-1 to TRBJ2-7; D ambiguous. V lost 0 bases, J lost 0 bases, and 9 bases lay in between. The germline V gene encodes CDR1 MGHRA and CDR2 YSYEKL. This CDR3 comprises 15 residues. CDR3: CASSQEVRSSYEQYF. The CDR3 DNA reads TGCGCCAGCAGCCAAGAAGTAAGGAGCTCCTACGAGCAGTACTTC.

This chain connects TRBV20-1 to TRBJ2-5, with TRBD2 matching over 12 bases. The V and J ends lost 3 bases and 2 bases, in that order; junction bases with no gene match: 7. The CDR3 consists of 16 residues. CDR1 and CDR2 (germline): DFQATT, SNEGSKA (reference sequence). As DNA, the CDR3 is TGCAGTGCTAGTTTGACTAGCGGGGGAGTACAAGAGACCCAGTACTTC. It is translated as CSASLTSGGVQETQYF.

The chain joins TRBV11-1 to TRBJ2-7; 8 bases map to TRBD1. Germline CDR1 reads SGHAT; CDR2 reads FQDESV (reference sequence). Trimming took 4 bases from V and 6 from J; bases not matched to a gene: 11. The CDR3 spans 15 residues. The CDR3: CASSSRTGFVSEQYF. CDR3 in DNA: TGTGCCAGCAGCTCCCGGACAGGGTTCGTTTCCGAGCAGTACTTC.

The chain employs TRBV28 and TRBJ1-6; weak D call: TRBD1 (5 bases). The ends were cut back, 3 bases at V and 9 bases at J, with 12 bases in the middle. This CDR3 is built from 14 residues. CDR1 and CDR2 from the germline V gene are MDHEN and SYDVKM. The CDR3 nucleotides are TGTGCCAGCAGTTTGGGGGGTTTTCTTTCACCCCTCCACTTT. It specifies CASSLGGFLSPLHF.

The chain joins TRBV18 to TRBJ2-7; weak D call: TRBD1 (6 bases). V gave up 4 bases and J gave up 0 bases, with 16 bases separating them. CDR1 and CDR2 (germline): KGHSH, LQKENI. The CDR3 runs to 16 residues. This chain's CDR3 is CASSLTQGSTSYEQYF. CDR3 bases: TGTGCCAGCTCACTGACCCAGGGGTCAACCTCCTACGAGCAGTACTTC.

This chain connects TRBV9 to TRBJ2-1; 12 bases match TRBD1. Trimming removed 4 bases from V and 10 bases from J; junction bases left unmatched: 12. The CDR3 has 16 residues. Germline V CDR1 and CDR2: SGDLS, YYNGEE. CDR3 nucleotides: TGTGCCAGCAGCACCGCTCGTGGGACAGGGGGCTACGAGCAGTTCTTC. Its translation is CASSTARGTGGYEQFF. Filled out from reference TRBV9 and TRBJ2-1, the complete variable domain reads DSGVTQTPKHLITATGQRVTLRCSPRSGDLSVYWYQQSLDQGLQFLIQYYNGEERAKGNILERFSAQQFPDLHSELNLSSLELGDSALYFCASSTARGTGGYEQFFGPGTRLTVL.

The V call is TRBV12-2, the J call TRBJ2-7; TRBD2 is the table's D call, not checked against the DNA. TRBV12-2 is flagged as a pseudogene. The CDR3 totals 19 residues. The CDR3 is CASRSGRLAGVHLPHEQYF. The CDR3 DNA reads TGTGCAAGTCGCTCCGGCCGACTAGCGGGAGTACATTTACCCCACGAGCAGTACTTC.

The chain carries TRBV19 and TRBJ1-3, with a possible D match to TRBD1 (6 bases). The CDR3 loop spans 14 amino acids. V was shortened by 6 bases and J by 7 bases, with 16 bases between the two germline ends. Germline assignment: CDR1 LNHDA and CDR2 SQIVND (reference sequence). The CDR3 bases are TGTGCCAGTAGCAAGGACAGCGCTGCGAACACCATATATTTT. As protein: CASSKDSAANTIYF.

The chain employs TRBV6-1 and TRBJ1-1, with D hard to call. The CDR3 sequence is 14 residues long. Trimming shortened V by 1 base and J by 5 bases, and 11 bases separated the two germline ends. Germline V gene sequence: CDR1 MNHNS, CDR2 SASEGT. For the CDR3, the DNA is TGTGCCAGCAGTGAAGTATCGCGTTTAACTGAAGCTTTCTTT. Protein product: CASSEVSRLTEAFF.